This T cell receptor (beta chain) came from a study of cytomegalovirus exposure and HLA in healthy donors. Worth noting for this clone: Its matching antigen is unknown.

Whole-study findings and limits: Among TCR beta chains, those listed as cytomegalovirus-associated numbered fewer than 200. In a later analysis, HLA-C alleles had the fewest associated TCRs, DRB1 alleles the most.

With 60 Vbeta and 13 Jbeta primers, the PCR was carried out. Only in-frame clones appear in the TCRdb table, and some are missing; sequencing was by immunoSEQ multiplex PCR. The sample records 130,000 to 150,000 clones, approximately 80% being singletons. The CDR3 runs 16 residues. Germline CDR1 is SGDLS and CDR2 is YYNGEE. The V end lost 0 bases, the J end lost 0 bases, and 11 bases lay between the germline ends. This chain connects TRBV9 to TRBJ2-3; no reliable D call. This clonotype originated in a male donor in good health and CMV-seronegative. Specimen: PBMCs. The CDR3 DNA reads TGTGCCAGCAGCGTAGTGGGTAGCCCCAGCACAGATACGCAGTATTTT. Residues: CASSVVGSPSTDTQYF.